These T cell receptor beta chains were read from a single sample in a study of T cells in Graves' hyperthyroidism and ophthalmopathy. TCRdb ran MiXCR on the multiplex PCR reads and lists one entry per CDR3 protein. Here the sample spans some 510,000 distinct CDR3 sequences, under 25% being singletons. The specimen was blood. These receptors all stem from a man younger than 35 with Graves' hyperthyroidism. CDR3s include the opening cysteine and the closing phenylalanine or tryptophan. Each record gives: D gene, J gene, clone size, V gene, CDR3 protein, CDR3 DNA. The D gene is left open where the match is weak. For some rows the clone size is stated as once, few or many, or as a class when expanded; others skip it.

d_call: NA; j_call: TRBJ1-3; clone_size: NA; v_call: TRBV5-1; cdr3_aa: CASSLNWGSGNTIYF; cdr3_nt: TGCGCCAGCAGCTTGAACTGGGGGAGTGGAAACACCATATATTTT
d_call: NA; j_call: TRBJ2-6; clone_size: many; v_call: TRBV5-1; cdr3_aa: CASSLGLSSGANVLTF; cdr3_nt: TGCGCCAGCAGCTTGGGGTTGAGCTCTGGGGCCAACGTCCTGACTTTC
d_call: NA; j_call: TRBJ2-5; clone_size: many; v_call: TRBV30; cdr3_aa: CAWSNHPRAEQETQYF; cdr3_nt: TGTGCCTGGAGCAATCACCCCCGGGCGGAGCAAGAGACCCAGTACTTC
d_call: NA; j_call: TRBJ1-1; clone_size: many; v_call: TRBV2; cdr3_aa: CASSEGEEDTEAFF; cdr3_nt: TGTGCCAGCAGTGAGGGGGAGGAGGACACTGAAGCTTTCTTT
d_call: NA; j_call: TRBJ2-7; clone_size: many; v_call: TRBV28; cdr3_aa: CASSFPGRGPYEQYF; cdr3_nt: TGTGCCAGCAGTTTCCCCGGCCGCGGTCCCTACGAGCAGTACTTC
d_call: NA; j_call: TRBJ1-2; clone_size: many; v_call: TRBV15; cdr3_aa: CATSRGRGVLGDGYTF; cdr3_nt: TGTGCCACCAGCAGAGGACGGGGTGTGCTTGGAGATGGCTACACCTTC
d_call: NA; j_call: TRBJ1-1; clone_size: few; v_call: TRBV28; cdr3_aa: CALSSGDTEAFF; cdr3_nt: TGTGCCTTATCCTCAGGGGACACTGAAGCTTTCTTT
d_call: NA; j_call: TRBJ1-1; clone_size: few; v_call: TRBV6-5; cdr3_aa: CASSYVQGNTEAFF; cdr3_nt: TGTGCCAGCAGTTACGTCCAGGGGAACACTGAAGCTTTCTTT
d_call: NA; j_call: TRBJ1-2; clone_size: NA; v_call: TRBV9; cdr3_aa: CASSIWTENYGYTF; cdr3_nt: TGTGCCAGCAGCATCTGGACCGAGAACTATGGCTACACCTTC
d_call: NA; j_call: TRBJ1-2; clone_size: many; v_call: TRBV11-2; cdr3_aa: CASSLGEGNYGYTF; cdr3_nt: TGTGCCAGCAGCTTAGGGGAGGGCAACTATGGCTACACCTTC
d_call: NA; j_call: TRBJ1-1; clone_size: many; v_call: TRBV2; cdr3_aa: CASRAQGVMNTEAFF; cdr3_nt: TGTGCCAGCAGGGCGCAGGGAGTCATGAACACTGAAGCTTTCTTT
d_call: TRBD2; j_call: TRBJ2-5; clone_size: many; v_call: TRBV12-3/TRBV12-4; cdr3_aa: CASSLGGVQETQYF; cdr3_nt: TGTGCCAGCAGCTTGGGGGGGGTCCAAGAGACCCAGTACTTC
d_call: NA; j_call: TRBJ1-2; clone_size: NA; v_call: TRBV28; cdr3_aa: CASSNARGYTF; cdr3_nt: TGTGCCAGCAGTAATGCACGGGGCTACACCTTC
d_call: NA; j_call: TRBJ1-5; clone_size: many; v_call: TRBV19; cdr3_aa: CASSSLDQPQHF; cdr3_nt: TGTGCCAGTTCGAGTTTGGATCAGCCCCAGCATTTT
d_call: NA; j_call: TRBJ1-2; clone_size: few; v_call: TRBV5-4; cdr3_aa: CASSLRQGLTFNYGYTF; cdr3_nt: TGTGCCAGCAGCTTGCGGCAGGGCCTAACCTTTAACTATGGCTACACCTTC
d_call: TRBD2; j_call: TRBJ2-7; clone_size: many; v_call: TRBV7-8; cdr3_aa: CASSSLAGYSYEQYF; cdr3_nt: TGTGCCAGCAGCTCACTAGCGGGGTACTCCTACGAGCAGTACTTC
d_call: NA; j_call: TRBJ1-2; clone_size: NA; v_call: TRBV4-1; cdr3_aa: CASSQDPAGGYTF; cdr3_nt: TGCGCCAGCAGCCAAGATCCCGCGGGTGGCTACACCTTC
d_call: NA; j_call: TRBJ2-7; clone_size: NA; v_call: TRBV27; cdr3_aa: CASSFGTFYEQYF; cdr3_nt: TGTGCCAGCAGTTTCGGGACATTTTACGAGCAGTACTTC
d_call: NA; j_call: TRBJ2-7; clone_size: many; v_call: TRBV6-1; cdr3_aa: CASSEEEGPYEQYF; cdr3_nt: TGTGCCAGCAGTGAGGAGGAGGGTCCCTACGAGCAGTACTTC
d_call: NA; j_call: TRBJ2-2; clone_size: many; v_call: TRBV12-3/TRBV12-4; cdr3_aa: CASKTVGGELFF; cdr3_nt: TGTGCCAGCAAAACTGTCGGCGGGGAGCTGTTTTTT
d_call: TRBD1; j_call: TRBJ1-6; clone_size: many; v_call: TRBV10-3; cdr3_aa: CAIYGQGVSYNSPLHF; cdr3_nt: TGTGCCATCTATGGACAGGGGGTTTCCTATAATTCACCCCTCCACTTT
d_call: NA; j_call: TRBJ1-1; clone_size: many; v_call: TRBV12-3/TRBV12-4; cdr3_aa: CASSQASTEAFF; cdr3_nt: TGTGCCAGCAGTCAAGCGAGCACTGAAGCTTTCTTT
d_call: NA; j_call: TRBJ1-2; clone_size: NA; v_call: TRBV29-1; cdr3_aa: CSVDPLGLLYGYAF; cdr3_nt: TGCAGCGTTGACCCGTTGGGGCTTCTCTATGGCTACGCCTTC
d_call: NA; j_call: TRBJ2-2; clone_size: many; v_call: TRBV6-1; cdr3_aa: CASSRTRKSTGELFF; cdr3_nt: TGTGCCAGCAGTAGAACCAGGAAGTCCACCGGGGAGCTGTTTTTT
d_call: NA; j_call: TRBJ1-1; clone_size: NA; v_call: TRBV20-1; cdr3_aa: CSARDYPEAFF; cdr3_nt: TGCAGTGCTAGAGATTACCCGGAAGCTTTCTTT
d_call: NA; j_call: TRBJ1-1; clone_size: NA; v_call: TRBV19; cdr3_aa: CASSINGGNTEACF; cdr3_nt: TGTGCCAGTAGTATAAACGGGGGGAACACTGAAGCTTGCTTT
d_call: NA; j_call: TRBJ2-7; clone_size: many; v_call: TRBV7-8; cdr3_aa: CASGTANYEQYF; cdr3_nt: TGTGCCAGCGGCACAGCCAACTACGAGCAGTACTTC
d_call: NA; j_call: TRBJ2-5; clone_size: few; v_call: TRBV6-7; cdr3_aa: CASSSLCVGRETQYF; cdr3_nt: TGTGCCAGCAGTTCCCTGTGCGTGGGGAGGGAGACCCAGTACTTC
d_call: NA; j_call: TRBJ1-5; clone_size: many; v_call: TRBV19; cdr3_aa: CASTREDSNQPQHF; cdr3_nt: TGTGCCAGTACGAGAGAAGACAGCAATCAGCCCCAGCATTTT
d_call: NA; j_call: TRBJ2-7; clone_size: many; v_call: TRBV27; cdr3_aa: CASSLVGGAHGEQYF; cdr3_nt: TGTGCCAGCAGTTTAGTTGGGGGGGCGCACGGCGAGCAGTACTTC
d_call: NA; j_call: TRBJ1-5; clone_size: many; v_call: TRBV6-1; cdr3_aa: CASRGTWEPQHF; cdr3_nt: TGTGCCAGCAGGGGGACGTGGGAGCCCCAGCATTTT
d_call: NA; j_call: TRBJ2-7; clone_size: few; v_call: TRBV4-1; cdr3_aa: CASSPENSLEQYF; cdr3_nt: TGCGCCAGCAGCCCAGAGAACTCACTCGAGCAGTACTTC
d_call: NA; j_call: TRBJ2-2; clone_size: many; v_call: TRBV2; cdr3_aa: CASSGTGKRAGELFF; cdr3_nt: TGTGCCTCCTCGGGTACAGGGAAGAGGGCCGGGGAGCTGTTTTTT
d_call: NA; j_call: TRBJ2-4; clone_size: NA; v_call: TRBV6-1; cdr3_aa: CASSEEGHYGRGNIQYF; cdr3_nt: TGTGCCAGCAGTGAGGAAGGACACTACGGCCGTGGAAACATTCAGTACTTC
d_call: TRBD1; j_call: TRBJ2-5; clone_size: many; v_call: TRBV6-5; cdr3_aa: CASSYSTGLGETQYF; cdr3_nt: TGTGCCAGCAGTTACTCGACAGGGTTAGGGGAGACCCAGTACTTC
d_call: NA; j_call: TRBJ2-7; clone_size: NA; v_call: TRBV18; cdr3_aa: CANSTAQGYSYEQYF; cdr3_nt: TGTGCCAACTCGACGGCACAGGGTTACTCCTACGAGCAGTACTTC
d_call: NA; j_call: TRBJ1-5; clone_size: NA; v_call: TRBV20-1; cdr3_aa: CSARGVAGPEAYSNQPQHF; cdr3_nt: TGCAGTGCTAGAGGTGTAGCTGGGCCGGAGGCCTATAGCAATCAGCCCCAGCATTTT
d_call: TRBD2; j_call: TRBJ2-7; clone_size: NA; v_call: TRBV7-2; cdr3_aa: CASSLALNSGNVEQYF; cdr3_nt: TGTGCCAGCAGCTTAGCGCTGAATAGCGGGAATGTCGAGCAGTACTTC
d_call: NA; j_call: TRBJ1-5; clone_size: many; v_call: TRBV6-1; cdr3_aa: CASSERRDQPQHF; cdr3_nt: TGTGCCAGCAGTGAACGCCGAGATCAGCCCCAGCATTTT
d_call: NA; j_call: TRBJ2-7; clone_size: many; v_call: TRBV28; cdr3_aa: CASSLAAYEQYF; cdr3_nt: TGTGCCAGCAGTTTAGCGGCCTACGAGCAGTACTTC
d_call: NA; j_call: TRBJ2-7; clone_size: many; v_call: TRBV11-2; cdr3_aa: CASSPMGEYEQYF; cdr3_nt: TGTGCCAGCAGCCCAATGGGGGAGTACGAGCAGTACTTC
d_call: NA; j_call: TRBJ2-7; clone_size: many; v_call: TRBV6-1; cdr3_aa: CASSEEAGARNEQYF; cdr3_nt: TGTGCCAGCAGTGAAGAGGCAGGGGCGCGCAACGAGCAGTACTTC
d_call: TRBD1; j_call: TRBJ2-7; clone_size: many; v_call: TRBV27; cdr3_aa: CASSDGTGIYEQYF; cdr3_nt: TGTGCCAGCAGTGATGGGACAGGCATCTACGAGCAGTACTTC
d_call: NA; j_call: TRBJ1-5; clone_size: many; v_call: TRBV12-3/TRBV12-4; cdr3_aa: CASSLRAGQGNQPQHF; cdr3_nt: TGTGCCAGCAGTTTACGAGCGGGTCAGGGGAATCAGCCCCAGCATTTT
d_call: NA; j_call: TRBJ2-7; clone_size: NA; v_call: TRBV7-9; cdr3_aa: CASGPGYYEQYF; cdr3_nt: TGTGCCAGCGGCCCTGGGTACTACGAGCAGTACTTC
d_call: NA; j_call: TRBJ1-1; clone_size: many; v_call: TRBV7-3; cdr3_aa: CASSLGRGDAFF; cdr3_nt: TGTGCCAGCAGCTTGGGCAGGGGAGATGCTTTCTTT
d_call: NA; j_call: TRBJ1-2; clone_size: many; v_call: TRBV28; cdr3_aa: CASSLVWGFDGYTF; cdr3_nt: TGTGCCAGCAGTTTAGTATGGGGATTTGATGGCTACACCTTC